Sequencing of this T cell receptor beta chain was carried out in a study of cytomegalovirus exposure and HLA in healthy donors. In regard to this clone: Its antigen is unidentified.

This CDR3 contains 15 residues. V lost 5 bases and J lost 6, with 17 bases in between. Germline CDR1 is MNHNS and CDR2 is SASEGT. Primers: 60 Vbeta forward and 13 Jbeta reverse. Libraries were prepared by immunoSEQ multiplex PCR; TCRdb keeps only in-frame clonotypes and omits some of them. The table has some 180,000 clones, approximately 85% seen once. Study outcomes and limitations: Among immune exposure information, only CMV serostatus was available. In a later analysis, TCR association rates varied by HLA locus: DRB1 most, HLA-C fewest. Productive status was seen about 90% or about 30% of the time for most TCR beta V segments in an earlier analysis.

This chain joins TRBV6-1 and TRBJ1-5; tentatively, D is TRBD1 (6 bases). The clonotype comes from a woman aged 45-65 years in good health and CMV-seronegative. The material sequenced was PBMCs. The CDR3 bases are TGTGCCAGCAGTCGTAACGAGGGGACATCTCAGCCCCAGCATTTT. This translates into CASSRNEGTSQPQHF.